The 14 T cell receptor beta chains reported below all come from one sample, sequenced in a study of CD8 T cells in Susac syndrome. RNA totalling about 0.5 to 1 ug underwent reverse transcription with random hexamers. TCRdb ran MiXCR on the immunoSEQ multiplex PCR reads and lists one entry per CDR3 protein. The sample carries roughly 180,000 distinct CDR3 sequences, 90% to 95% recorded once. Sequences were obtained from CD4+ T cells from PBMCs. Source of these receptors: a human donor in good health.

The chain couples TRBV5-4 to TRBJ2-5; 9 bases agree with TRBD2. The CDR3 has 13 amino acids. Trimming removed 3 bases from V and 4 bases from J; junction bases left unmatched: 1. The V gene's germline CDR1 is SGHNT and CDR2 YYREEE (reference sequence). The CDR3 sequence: CASSWGLAETQYF. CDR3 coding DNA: TGTGCCAGCAGCTGGGGACTAGCAGAGACCCAGTACTTC.

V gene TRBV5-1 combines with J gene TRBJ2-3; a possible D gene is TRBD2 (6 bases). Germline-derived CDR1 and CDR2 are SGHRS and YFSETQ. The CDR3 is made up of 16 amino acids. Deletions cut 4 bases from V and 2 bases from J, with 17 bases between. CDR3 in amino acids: CASSTGGRTDTDTQYF. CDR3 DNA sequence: TGCGCCAGCAGCACCGGGGGACGGACCGACACAGATACGCAGTATTTT.

The CDR3 nucleotides are TGTGCCAGCAGCCAAGGCGATAGCGGACCCTACGAGCAGTACTTC. This gives the protein CASSQGDSGPYEQYF. V is TRBV3-1 and J is TRBJ2-7; possibly TRBD2 for D (6 bases). The germline gives CDR1 LGHDT, CDR2 YNNKEL (reference sequence). V dropped 1 base and J dropped 2 bases, with 12 bases sitting between them. This CDR3 has 15 residues.

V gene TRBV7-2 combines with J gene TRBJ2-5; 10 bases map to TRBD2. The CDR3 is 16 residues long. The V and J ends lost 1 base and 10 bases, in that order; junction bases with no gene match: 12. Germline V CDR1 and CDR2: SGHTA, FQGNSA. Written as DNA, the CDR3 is TGTGCCAGCAGCTTAGATATTAGCGGGGGGCAAGTAGGCCAGTACTTC. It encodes CASSLDISGGQVGQYF.

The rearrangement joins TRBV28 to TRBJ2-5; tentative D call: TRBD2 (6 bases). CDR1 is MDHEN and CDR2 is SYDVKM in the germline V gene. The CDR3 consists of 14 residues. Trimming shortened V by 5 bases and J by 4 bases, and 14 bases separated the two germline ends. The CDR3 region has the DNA TGTGCCAGCAGTCTCCCTAGCGCCGGAGAGACCCAGTACTTC. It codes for CASSLPSAGETQYF.

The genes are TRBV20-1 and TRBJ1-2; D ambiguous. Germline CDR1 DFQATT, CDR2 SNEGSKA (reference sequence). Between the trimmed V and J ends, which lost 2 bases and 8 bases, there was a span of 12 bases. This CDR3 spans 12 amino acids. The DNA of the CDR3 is TGCAGTGCTAGACTCGACGTTCGCGGCTACACCTTC. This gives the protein CSARLDVRGYTF.

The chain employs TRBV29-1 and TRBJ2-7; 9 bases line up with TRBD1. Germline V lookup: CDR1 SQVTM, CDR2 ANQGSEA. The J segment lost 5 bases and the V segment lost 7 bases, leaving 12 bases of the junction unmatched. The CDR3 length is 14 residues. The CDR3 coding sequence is TGCAGCGCCACCCGGGGGACAGGGACCCACGAGCAGTACTTC. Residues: CSATRGTGTHEQYF.

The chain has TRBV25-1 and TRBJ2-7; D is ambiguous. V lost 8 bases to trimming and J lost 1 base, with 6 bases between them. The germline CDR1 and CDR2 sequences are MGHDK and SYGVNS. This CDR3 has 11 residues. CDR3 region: CASGVSYEQYF. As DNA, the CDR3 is TGTGCCAGCGGGGTGTCCTACGAGCAGTACTTC.

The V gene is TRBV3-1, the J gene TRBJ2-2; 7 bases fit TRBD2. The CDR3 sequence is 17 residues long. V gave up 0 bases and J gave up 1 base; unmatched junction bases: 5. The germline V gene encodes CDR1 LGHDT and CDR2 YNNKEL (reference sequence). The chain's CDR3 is CASSQELLAENTGELFF. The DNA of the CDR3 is TGTGCCAGCAGCCAAGAGTTGCTAGCGGAGAACACCGGGGAGCTGTTTTTT.

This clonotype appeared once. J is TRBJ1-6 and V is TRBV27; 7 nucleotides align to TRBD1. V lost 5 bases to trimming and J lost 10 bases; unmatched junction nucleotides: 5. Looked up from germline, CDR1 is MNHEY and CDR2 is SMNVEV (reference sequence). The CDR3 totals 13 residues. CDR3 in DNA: TGTGCCAGCAGTGACAGGGTAGGGTCACCCCTCCACTTT. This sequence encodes CASSDRVGSPLHF.

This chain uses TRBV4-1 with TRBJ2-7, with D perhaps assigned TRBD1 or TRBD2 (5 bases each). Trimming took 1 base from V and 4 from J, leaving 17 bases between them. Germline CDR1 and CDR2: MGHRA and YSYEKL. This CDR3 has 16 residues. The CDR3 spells CASSQGPGTPLYEQYF. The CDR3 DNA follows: TGCGCCAGCAGCCAAGGCCCCGGGACGCCTCTTTACGAGCAGTACTTC.

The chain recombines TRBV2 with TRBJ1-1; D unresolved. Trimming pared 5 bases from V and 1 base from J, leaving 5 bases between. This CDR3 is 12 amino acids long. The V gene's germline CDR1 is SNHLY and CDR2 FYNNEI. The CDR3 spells CASSKENTEAFF. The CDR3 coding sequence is TGTGCCAGCAGTAAGGAGAACACTGAAGCTTTCTTT.

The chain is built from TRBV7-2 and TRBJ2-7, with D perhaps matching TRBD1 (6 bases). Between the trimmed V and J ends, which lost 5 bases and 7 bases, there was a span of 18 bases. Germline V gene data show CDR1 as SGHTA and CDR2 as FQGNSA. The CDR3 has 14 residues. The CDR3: CASSPGTPLLEQYF. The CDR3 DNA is TGTGCCAGCAGCCCCGGGACACCCCTTTTGGAGCAGTACTTC.

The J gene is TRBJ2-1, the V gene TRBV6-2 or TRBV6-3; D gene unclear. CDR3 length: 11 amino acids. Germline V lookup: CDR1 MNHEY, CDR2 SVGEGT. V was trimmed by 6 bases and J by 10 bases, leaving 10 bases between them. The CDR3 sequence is CASSLLGEQFF. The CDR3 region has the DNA TGTGCCAGCAGCCTCTTGGGGGAGCAGTTCTTC.